The clone carrying this T cell receptor (beta chain) was seen more than once but under ten times. What it binds is not known. The data were taken from a study of T cell repertoires in cytomegalovirus infection. For the study at large: Well-studied HLA-B-restricted CMV epitopes were used in the study alongside recently identified HLA-C-restricted ones. It can be stated that public TCR beta signatures indicated CMV infection as well as a matching HLA type. General study findings and limits: Dominating the ex vivo response were HLA-C-restricted CMV-specific TCR beta clonotypes. Based on cumulative public TCR beta family frequency, carriers of CMV plus the relevant HLA were identified.

TCRdb redid the calling of the reads with MiXCR, one entry per CDR3 protein. The sample consists of 450,000 to 600,000 distinct CDR3 sequences, around 30% of them appearing once. The CDR3 has 13 residues. Trimming stripped 9 bases from V and 2 bases from J, with 13 bases between. Germline lookup yields CDR1 ENHRY and CDR2 SYGVKD. The sequencing used cultured PBMCs, collected from culture after CMV antigen stimulation. This receptor was obtained from a human donor in good health (CMV status not recorded). Some clones in this sample may be carry-over from other donors' samples. The rearrangement joins TRBV10-3 to TRBJ1-2; the D gene is possibly TRBD1 (6 bases). CDR3 DNA: TGTGCCATAGACCGGGACAACAACTATGGCTACACCTTC. It yields the protein CAIDRDNNYGYTF.